The 24 T cell receptor beta chains below were found in one sample sequenced in a study of tissue T cells after allogeneic stem cell transplantation. Produced via immunoSEQ multiplex PCR; TCRdb's table is partial and in-frame only. The data show 20,000 to 25,000 clones, 72% seen once. The material sequenced was spleen. Every receptor here comes from a female BALB/c mouse in good health. The strain's MHC: H2-d.

This clone has just a few counts. The listed genes are named as in mouse. The missing CDR3 end, 1 residue past where the read stops, is filled in from the germline J gene. This rearrangement joins TRBV13-2 to TRBJ2-1, with D possibly being TRBD2 (6 bases). The CDR3 has 14 residues. Looked up from germline, CDR1 is NNHNN and CDR2 is SYGAGS (reference sequence). Trimming cost V 5 bases and J 0 bases, with 9 bases left between them. CDR3 amino acids: CASGPGVNYAEQFF. The part of the CDR3 DNA that was read is TGTGCCAGCGGCCCTGGGGTTAACTATGCTGAGCAGTTC.

For this clone: The genes are named according to mouse. The read ends 1 residue before the CDR3 terminus; that terminus is restored from the germline J gene. This chain joins TRBV20 and TRBJ2-1, with 7 bases aligning to TRBD2. Trimming cost V 0 bases and J 1 base; bases outside gene matches: 3. The length of the CDR3 is 15 residues. Germline V lookup: CDR1 GFQATS, CDR2 STVNSAI. The CDR3 spells CGARDLGGNYAEQFF. CDR3 DNA (partial): TGTGGTGCTAGGGATTTGGGGGGAAACTATGCTGAGCAGTTC. Combining the CDR3 with reference TRBV20 and TRBJ2-1 gives the whole variable domain GALVYQYPRRTICKSGTSMRMECQAVGFQATSVAWYRQSPQKTFELIALSTVNSAIKYEQNFTQEKFPISHPNLSFSSMTVLNAYLEDRGLYLCGARDLGGNYAEQFFGPGTRLTVL.

Details on this clone: The gene symbols are mouse symbols. The read halts 1 residue ahead of the CDR3 end, with the missing end drawn from the germline J gene. The chain is built from TRBV16 and TRBJ2-7; D unclear. Germline V gives CDR1 SGHSA, CDR2 FRNQAP. The CDR3 has 13 residues. V was shortened by 0 bases and J by 4 bases, with 7 bases between the two germline ends. CDR3 amino acids: CASSLDGQYEQYF. The covered CDR3 bases are TGTGCAAGCAGCTTAGATGGGCAGTATGAACAGTAC.

In regard to this clone: Gene names are the mouse ones. The sequenced fragment ends 1 residue before the CDR3 boundary, so the rest is inferred from the germline J gene. The chain is built from TRBV13-1 and TRBJ1-3; D possibly corresponds to TRBD1 (6 bases). Germline V CDR1 and CDR2: NSHNY, SYGAGN. This CDR3 spans 11 amino acids. Trimming left V 2 bases short and J 11 bases short, with 8 bases between. The CDR3 bases that were read are TGTGCCAGCAGTGAGGGGGGCGCGCTCTAT. Translation gives CASSEGGALY. The complete CDR3 reads CASSEGGALYF.

On this clone itself: Gene and germline names: mouse. The read halts 1 residue ahead of the CDR3 end, with the missing end drawn from the germline J gene. The chain uses TRBV13-2 and TRBJ1-3; 7 bases are shared with TRBD1. The CDR3 spans 15 residues. Trimming took 0 bases from V and 3 from J; bases not matched to a gene: 3. The germline gives CDR1 NNHNN, CDR2 SYGAGS (reference sequence). The sequenced CDR3 bases are TGTGCCAGCGGTGATGCCGACAGGGTTGGAAATACGCTCTAT. It codes for CASGDADRVGNTLY. The entire CDR3 is CASGDADRVGNTLYF.

In regard to this clone: The listed genes are named as in mouse. The CDR3 goes on 1 residue after the read ends, and that part is filled in from the germline J gene. The V and J genes are TRBV4 and TRBJ2-1; D could derive from TRBD1 or TRBD2 (5 bases each). Trimming took off 3 bases at V and 7 bases at J, with 7 bases between the two ends. Germline loops: CDR1 LGHDT, CDR2 YNNKQL (reference sequence). CDR3 size: 12 residues. CDR3 DNA (partial): TGTGCCAGCAGCTATCGGGGCGCTGAGCAGTTC. It specifies CASSYRGAEQF. The whole CDR3 region reads CASSYRGAEQFF.

As regards this clone: Gene names are the mouse ones. The CDR3 spells CASSFTQGMETLYF. The sequenced part of the CDR3 DNA is TGTGCCAGCAGTTTCACCCAGGGGATGGAAACGCTGTAT. This sequence joins TRBV14 and TRBJ2-3, with TRBD1 as a possible D gene (6 bases). The read terminates 1 residue before the CDR3 end, so the remaining end is supplied by the germline J gene. The CDR3 spans 14 residues. The germline V gene has CDR1 SGHDT and CDR2 FRDEAV. Trimming cost V 1 base and J 6 bases, with 12 bases left between them.

Points on this clone: Gene names and germline match the mouse. Sequencing ends 1 residue short of the CDR3 end; the germline J gene provides the rest. V is TRBV13-2 and J is TRBJ2-4, with D perhaps matching TRBD1 (5 bases). CDR1 is NNHNN and CDR2 is SYGAGS in the germline V gene (reference sequence). This CDR3 is 17 amino acids long. V gave up 0 bases and J gave up 2 bases, with 16 bases separating them. CDR3 region: CASGDAGRGLDQNTLYF. CDR3 bases read: TGTGCCAGCGGTGATGCAGGGCGAGGTTTAGATCAAAACACCTTGTAC.

To note about this clone: Germline and genes here are mouse. With the read ending 1 residue before the CDR3 end, the germline J gene is used to fill in that end. V usage is TRBV4 and J usage is TRBJ2-5; the D gene is possibly TRBD2 (6 bases). The germline gives CDR1 LGHDT, CDR2 YNNKQL (reference sequence). The CDR3 is 14 amino acids. V shed 5 bases and J shed 2 bases, with 11 bases lying between them. The sequenced CDR3 bases are TGTGCCAGCAGCCCCACTGGGTCCCAAGACACCCAGTAC. This translates into CASSPTGSQDTQY. The whole CDR3 is CASSPTGSQDTQYF.

This clone was seen only once. Any gene name here is a mouse gene name. Coverage ceases 1 residue before the CDR3 finishes, and the germline J gene fills in the end. This chain connects TRBV20 to TRBJ1-2, with D perhaps TRBD1 (5 bases). The CDR3 contains 14 residues. Trimming pared 0 bases from V and 4 bases from J, leaving 12 bases between. Germline CDR1 is GFQATS and CDR2 is STVNSAI. CDR3 DNA (partial): TGTGGTGCTAGGGATCAAGGGGTTGGCTCCGACTACACC. As protein: CGARDQGVGSDYT. The complete CDR3 sequence is CGARDQGVGSDYTF.

Comment on this clone: Here the gene names and germline are mouse. The sequence runs out 1 residue before the end of the CDR3; the remainder is reconstructed from the germline J gene. The chain combines TRBV19 with TRBJ2-3; TRBD2 matches 8 bases. Per the germline V gene, CDR1 is FNHDT and CDR2 is SITEND (reference sequence). V was clipped by 6 bases and J by 0 bases; unmatched bases: 3. The CDR3 spans 14 residues. The sequenced part of the CDR3 DNA is TGTGCCAGCACCCTGGGGGGTAGTGCAGAAACGCTGTAT. Translating gives CASTLGGSAETLY. The full CDR3 protein is CASTLGGSAETLYF.

Regarding this clone: The germline and genes are mouse ones. The CDR3 end falls 1 residue outside the read, so it is completed with the germline J gene. The chain has TRBV1 and TRBJ2-5; no clear D. Per the germline V gene, CDR1 is NSQYPW and CDR2 is LRSPGD (reference sequence). This CDR3 is 13 amino acids long. Between the trimmed V and J ends, which lost 4 bases and 0 bases, there was a span of 5 bases. CDR3 DNA, as far as it was read: TGCACCTGCAGTGGGGGAAACCAAGACACCCAGTAC. This sequence encodes CTCSGGNQDTQY. The CDR3 in its entirety is CTCSGGNQDTQYF.

Comment on this clone: The gene names given are mouse names. CDR3 DNA, as far as it was read: TGTGCCAGCAGCCTCGACTGGGGGGGTAACACCGGGCAGCTCTAC. This codes for CASSLDWGGNTGQLY. The entire CDR3 protein reads CASSLDWGGNTGQLYF. V gene TRBV5 combines with J gene TRBJ2-2, with 11 bases aligning to TRBD2. The CDR3 is cut off 1 residue early in the read; its end comes from the germline J gene. This CDR3 spans 16 amino acids. V gave up 4 bases and J gave up 2 bases; unmatched junction bases: 3. Looked up from germline, CDR1 is LGHNA and CDR2 is YNLKQL (reference sequence).

A word on this clone: Gene names denote mouse genes. The read terminates 1 residue before the CDR3 end, so the remaining end is supplied by the germline J gene. The gene calls are TRBV19 and TRBJ2-3; TRBD2 matches at 9 bases. V dropped 5 bases and J dropped 0; count of bases not matched to a gene: 1. CDR1 is FNHDT and CDR2 is SITEND in the germline V gene (reference sequence). The CDR3 loop spans 14 amino acids. The CDR3 region is CASRWGGSAETLYF. The DNA read from the CDR3 is TGTGCCAGCAGATGGGGGGGCAGTGCAGAAACGCTGTAT.

Turning to this clone: These gene names are mouse names. CDR3 amino acids: CTCSGGQGDAEQFF. The covered CDR3 bases are TGCACCTGCAGTGGAGGACAGGGGGATGCTGAGCAGTTC. The genes are TRBV1 and TRBJ2-1; 10 positions agree with TRBD1. The read terminates 1 residue before the CDR3 end, so the remaining end is supplied by the germline J gene. V shed 4 bases, J shed 5 bases, and the junction held 2 bases outside the gene matches. CDR1 is NSQYPW, CDR2 LRSPGD, per germline (reference sequence). The CDR3 length is 14 residues. Together with reference TRBV1 and TRBJ2-1, the CDR3 gives the full variable domain: VTLLEQNPRWRLVPRGQAVNLRCILKNSQYPWMSWYQQDLQKQLQWLFTLRSPGDKEVKSLPGADYLATRVTDTELRLQVANMSQGRTLYCTCSGGQGDAEQFFGPGTRLTVL.

Comments on this clone: All gene names here are mouse names. Read coverage stops 1 residue before the CDR3 terminus; the germline J gene supplies the remainder. The chain links TRBV19 to TRBJ2-4; D ambiguous. Germline V gene sequence: CDR1 FNHDT, CDR2 SITEND (reference sequence). Trimming stripped 4 bases from V and 1 base from J, with 10 bases between. This CDR3 is 14 amino acids long. CDR3 DNA, as far as it was read: TGTGCCAGCAGTGTACAAGAGGGTCAAAACACCTTGTAC. This codes for CASSVQEGQNTLY. The whole CDR3 reads CASSVQEGQNTLYF.

This clone was seen once. Gene names follow the mouse nomenclature. The read ends 1 residue shy of where the CDR3 ends; the end is completed using the germline J gene. The chain recombines TRBV16 with TRBJ2-2; 8 nucleotides match TRBD2. The CDR3 consists of 17 residues. Looked up from germline, CDR1 is SGHSA and CDR2 is FRNQAP. Germline trimming cut 3 bases from V and 0 bases from J; bases unmatched to any gene: 6. The sequenced part of the CDR3 DNA is TGTGCAAGCAGCTTCCCGACTGGGGATGCAAACACCGGGCAGCTCTAC. The encoded protein is CASSFPTGDANTGQLY. The whole CDR3 protein is CASSFPTGDANTGQLYF.

Concerning this clone: Gene and germline names: mouse. The DNA read from the CDR3 is TGTGCCAGCGGTGTCGACACCCAGTAC. It translates to CASGVDTQY. The CDR3 in its entirety is CASGVDTQYF. This chain links TRBV13-2 with TRBJ2-5; D remains unclear. Read coverage stops 1 residue before the CDR3 terminus; the germline J gene supplies the remainder. V was shortened by 3 bases and J by 6 bases, with 2 bases between the two germline ends. Germline V gene data show CDR1 as NNHNN and CDR2 as SYGAGS (reference sequence). The CDR3 totals 10 residues.

With regard to this clone: Mouse names are used for the genes. The read ends 1 residue early relative to the CDR3; the germline J gene fills the gap. This chain uses TRBV5 with TRBJ2-4; TRBD2 is a possible D gene (7 bases). Germline V gene sequence: CDR1 LGHNA, CDR2 YNLKQL (reference sequence). The V and J ends lost 0 bases and 2 bases respectively, with 12 bases between them. The CDR3 consists of 16 residues. This CDR3 is CASSQERGGTQNTLYF. CDR3 DNA (partial): TGTGCCAGCAGCCAAGAGAGGGGGGGGACTCAAAACACCTTGTAC.

As regards this clone: The gene names here belong to mouse. The read falls 1 residue short of the CDR3 end, and the missing part is taken from the germline J gene. The chain carries TRBV2 and TRBJ2-7, with 7 bases matching TRBD1. V lost 3 bases and J lost 7; bases outside the gene matches: 3. The CDR3 extends over 12 amino acids. Germline CDR1 and CDR2: LGHNA and YSYQKL. The covered CDR3 bases are TGTGCCAGCAGCCAGACAGGGAGGGAACAGTAC. It specifies CASSQTGREQY. The entire CDR3 is CASSQTGREQYF.

About this clone: Germline and genes: mouse. The read ends 1 residue early relative to the CDR3; the germline J gene fills the gap. This chain connects TRBV19 to TRBJ1-1; TRBD1 agrees at 9 bases. This CDR3 spans 16 amino acids. Looked up from germline, CDR1 is FNHDT and CDR2 is SITEND (reference sequence). After removal of 2 bases from V and 0 bases from J, the junction contained 5 bases not matched to a gene. The CDR3 bases that were read are TGTGCCAGCAGTATCGTGACAGGGGGAGAGAACACAGAAGTCTTC. Encoded protein: CASSIVTGGENTEVF. In full, the CDR3 reads CASSIVTGGENTEVFF.

Worth noting for this clone: Each gene name is a mouse one. Sequencing ends 1 residue short of the CDR3 end; the germline J gene provides the rest. The rearrangement uses TRBV13-3 and TRBJ2-4; D not certain. CDR1 NNHDY and CDR2 SYVADS come from the germline V gene. This CDR3 comprises 14 residues. Trimming removed 1 base at V and 0 bases at J, with 6 bases between. The CDR3 bases that were read are TGTGCCAGCAGTGATCCCACTAGTCAAAACACCTTGTAC. This encodes CASSDPTSQNTLY. The entire CDR3 protein is CASSDPTSQNTLYF.

In the case of this clone: Mouse gene names and germline throughout. The read finishes 1 residue shy of the CDR3 end, and the germline J gene is used to complete it. V is TRBV13-2 and J is TRBJ2-1; 7 positions match TRBD1. The V and J ends lost 5 bases and 0 bases, in that order; junction bases with no gene match: 8. The CDR3 contains 16 residues. In germline, CDR1 is NNHNN, CDR2 SYGAGS (reference sequence). The chain's CDR3 is CASGEAGGNNYAEQFF. CDR3 DNA, as far as it was read: TGTGCCAGCGGGGAGGCAGGGGGTAATAACTATGCTGAGCAGTTC.

This clone showed up just a few times. Gene names follow the mouse nomenclature. Read coverage stops 1 residue before the CDR3 terminus; the germline J gene supplies the remainder. The chain carries TRBV2 and TRBJ2-7; 10 bases agree with TRBD1. The CDR3 is made up of 14 amino acids. Germline V lookup: CDR1 LGHNA, CDR2 YSYQKL. V trimming: 4 bases; J trimming: 0 bases; junction bases outside the gene matches: 0. The CDR3 is CASSRDRGSYEQYF. The CDR3 DNA, read in part, is TGTGCCAGCAGCCGGGACAGGGGCTCCTATGAACAGTAC.